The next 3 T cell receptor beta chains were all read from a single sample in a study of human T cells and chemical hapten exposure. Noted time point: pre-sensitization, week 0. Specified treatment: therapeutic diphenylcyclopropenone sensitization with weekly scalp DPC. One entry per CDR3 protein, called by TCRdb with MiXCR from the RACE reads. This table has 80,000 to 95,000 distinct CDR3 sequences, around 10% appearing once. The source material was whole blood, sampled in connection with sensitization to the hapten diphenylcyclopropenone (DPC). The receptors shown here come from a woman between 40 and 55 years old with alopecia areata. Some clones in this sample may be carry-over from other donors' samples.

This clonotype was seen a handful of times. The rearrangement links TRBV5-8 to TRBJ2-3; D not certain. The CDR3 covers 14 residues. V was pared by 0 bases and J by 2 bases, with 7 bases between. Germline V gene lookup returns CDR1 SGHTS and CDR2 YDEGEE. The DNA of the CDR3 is TGTGCCAGCAGCTTGGAACGGTCCACAGATACGCAGTATTTT. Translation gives CASSLERSTDTQYF.

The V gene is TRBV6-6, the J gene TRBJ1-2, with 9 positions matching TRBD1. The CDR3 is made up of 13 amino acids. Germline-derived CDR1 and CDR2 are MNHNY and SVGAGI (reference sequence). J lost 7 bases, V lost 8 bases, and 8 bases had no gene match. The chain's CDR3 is CASFLDRGSGYTF. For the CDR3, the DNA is TGTGCCAGCTTCTTGGACAGGGGCTCTGGCTACACCTTC.

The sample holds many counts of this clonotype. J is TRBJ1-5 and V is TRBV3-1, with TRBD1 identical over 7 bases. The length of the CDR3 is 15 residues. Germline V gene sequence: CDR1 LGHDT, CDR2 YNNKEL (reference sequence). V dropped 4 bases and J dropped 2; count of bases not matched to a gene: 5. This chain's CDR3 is CASSLGTGGNQPQHF. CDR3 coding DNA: TGTGCCAGCAGCCTTGGAACAGGGGGCAATCAGCCCCAGCATTTT.